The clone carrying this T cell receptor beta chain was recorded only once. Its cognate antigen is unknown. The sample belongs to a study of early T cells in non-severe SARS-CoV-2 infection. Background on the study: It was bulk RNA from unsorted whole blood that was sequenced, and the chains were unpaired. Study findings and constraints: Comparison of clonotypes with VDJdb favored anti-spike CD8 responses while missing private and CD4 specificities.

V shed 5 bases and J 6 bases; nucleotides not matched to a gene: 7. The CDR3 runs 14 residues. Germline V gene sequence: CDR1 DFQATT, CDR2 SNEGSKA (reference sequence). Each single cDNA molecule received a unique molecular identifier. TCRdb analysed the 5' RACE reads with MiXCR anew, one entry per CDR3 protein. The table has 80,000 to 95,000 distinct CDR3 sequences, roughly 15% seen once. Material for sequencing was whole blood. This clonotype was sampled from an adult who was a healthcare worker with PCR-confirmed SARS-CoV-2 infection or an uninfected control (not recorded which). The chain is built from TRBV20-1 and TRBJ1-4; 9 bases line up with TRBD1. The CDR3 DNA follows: TGCAGTGCTCAAGGGACAGGGCGATATGAAAAACTGTTTTTT. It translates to CSAQGTGRYEKLFF.